This T cell receptor (beta chain) appears in the sequencing data of a study of blood T cells in healthy people across ages. Worth noting for this clonotype: Its target is not known.

A J-beta primer mix and a sample-barcoded 5' primer were used in a second PCR of roughly 6 to 12 cycles. Researchers report that a template-switch adaptor with 12 random nucleotides tagged each cDNA molecule. TCRdb processed the 5' RACE reads anew with MiXCR; each CDR3 protein has one entry. The repertoire includes around 1.5 million distinct CDR3 sequences, roughly 32% of them detected once, and about 11% sits in the top ten. Overall study results and limits: Diversity was estimated from one million T cells, and these estimates were considered underestimates.

CDR1 is SGHTA, CDR2 FQGTGA, per germline. Trimming took 1 base from V and 14 from J, leaving 16 bases between them. The CDR3 has 13 amino acids. This clonotype originated in a woman aged 25 to 39 in good health. The chain combines TRBV7-3 with TRBJ2-3; D is perhaps TRBD1 or TRBD2 (5 bases each). The specimen sequenced was blood. This chain's CDR3 is CASSLSLQGELYF. Here the CDR3 DNA reads TGTGCCAGCAGCTTAAGCCTGCAGGGAGAGCTGTATTTT.